These 29 T cell receptor beta chains were sequenced from one sample in a study of blood T cell repertoires in COVID-19. Profiling relied on immunoSEQ multiplex PCR, and the TCRdb table lists in-frame clones only, not all of them. The sample holds about 28,000 clones, 88% seen once. The sequencing input was peripheral blood. All receptors derive from a man aged 60-69 years with COVID-19, enrolled during active disease.

This sequence joins TRBV21-1 and TRBJ2-1; TRBD2 is the table's D call, not checked against the DNA. TRBV21-1 is recorded as a pseudogene. The CDR3 contains 15 residues. The CDR3 nucleotides are TGTGCCAGCAGCCTCACTAGCGGGAGTCGGAATGAGCAGTTCTTC. Translated, it gives CASSLTSGSRNEQFF.

This chain connects TRBV3-1 (or the pseudogene TRBV3-2) to TRBJ1-2; D is undetermined. The CDR3 spans 14 residues. Deletions cut 2 bases from V and 8 bases from J, with 15 bases between. Germline V lookup: CDR1 LGHDT, CDR2 YNNKEL (reference sequence). CDR3 coding DNA: TGTGCCAGCAGCCAAAACCGCGGGCGGGCGGGCTACACCTTC. This sequence encodes CASSQNRGRAGYTF.

The chain has TRBV21-1 and TRBJ2-5; the D call in the table, TRBD1, was not verified against the DNA. TRBV21-1 is labeled a pseudogene. The CDR3 is 18 residues long. CDR3 amino acids: CASSARQGAWPPKETQYF. The CDR3 bases are TGTGCCAGCAGCGCCCGACAGGGGGCTTGGCCCCCCAAAGAGACCCAGTACTTC.

CDR3 amino acids: CASRSRTDFNTEAFF. CDR3 coding DNA: TGTGCCAGCAGGTCCAGGACAGATTTCAACACTGAAGCTTTCTTT. The V gene is TRBV6-5, the J gene TRBJ1-1, with D maybe TRBD1 (6 bases). Germline values: CDR1 MNHEY, CDR2 SVGAGI. V was pared by 6 bases and J by 2 bases, with 16 bases between. The CDR3 covers 15 residues.

The V gene is TRBV29-1, the J gene TRBJ1-2; D gene ambiguous. The CDR3 runs to 14 residues. V lost 0 bases and J 4 bases, leaving 12 bases between the germline ends. CDR1 SQVTM and CDR2 ANQGSEA come from the germline V gene. The CDR3 DNA reads TGCAGCGTTGAAGATACGGGGTACATCTATGGCTACACCTTC. As protein: CSVEDTGYIYGYTF.

The chain is built from TRBV6-1 and TRBJ1-1; a possible D gene is TRBD1 (6 bases). Between the trimmed V and J ends, which lost 2 bases and 4 bases, there was a span of 17 bases. Germline-derived CDR1 and CDR2 are MNHNS and SASEGT. The CDR3 has 16 amino acids. The CDR3 loop reads CASSELGTNVGTEAFF. The CDR3 nucleotides are TGTGCCAGCAGTGAATTAGGGACAAACGTCGGCACTGAAGCTTTCTTT.

The J gene is TRBJ1-6, the V gene TRBV5-8, with D uncertain. The CDR3 consists of 16 residues. V was pared by 4 bases and J by 2 bases, with 13 bases between. Per germline, CDR1 SGHTS and CDR2 YDEGEE. The CDR3 spells CASSKTMTPYNSPLHF. The CDR3 DNA reads TGTGCCAGCAGCAAGACTATGACACCCTATAATTCACCCCTCCACTTT.

V gene TRBV18 combines with J gene TRBJ1-1; TRBD1 is a possible D gene (5 bases). This CDR3 spans 17 amino acids. Trimming pared 2 bases from V and 0 bases from J, leaving 16 bases between. The germline CDR1 and CDR2 sequences are KGHSH and LQKENI. The CDR3 here is CASSPSGSGRVNTEAFF. In DNA form, the CDR3 reads TGTGCCAGCTCACCATCCGGTTCAGGGAGGGTGAACACTGAAGCTTTCTTT.

The V call is TRBV21-1, the J call TRBJ1-1; the D call of TRBD1 is as the table states it, not checked on the DNA. TRBV21-1 is a pseudogene locus. The CDR3 is 17 residues long. CDR3 sequence reads: CASSFHSGDRVNTEAFF. The CDR3 nucleotides are TGTGCCAGCAGCTTCCATTCCGGGGACAGAGTAAACACTGAAGCTTTCTTT.

The gene calls are TRBV7-6 and TRBJ2-3, with 9 bases matching TRBD2. Germline loops: CDR1 SGHVS, CDR2 FNYEAQ. CDR3 size: 20 residues. Unmatched junction bases numbered 17, after V lost 1 base and J lost 3 bases. CDR3 loop: CASSLVPTSNSGSSTDTQYF. DNA of the CDR3: TGTGCCAGCAGCTTAGTACCAACCTCTAATAGCGGGAGCAGTACAGATACGCAGTATTTT.

The chain is built from TRBV9 and TRBJ1-3, with 8 bases identical to TRBD1. Germline-derived CDR1 and CDR2 are SGDLS and YYNGEE. Germline trimming cut 4 bases from V and 4 bases from J; bases unmatched to any gene: 13. The CDR3 spans 17 residues. Here the CDR3 DNA reads TGTGCCAGCAGCTCGAGGGCGCAGGGGGCGCGGGGAAACACCATATATTTT. It yields the protein CASSSRAQGARGNTIYF.

The chain combines TRBV6-5 with TRBJ1-1; the D gene is possibly TRBD1 (6 bases). The germline V gene encodes CDR1 MNHEY and CDR2 SVGAGI. The CDR3 is 14 residues long. V was pared by 4 bases and J by 5 bases, with 14 bases between. This CDR3 is CASSLGGRRTEAFF. DNA for the CDR3: TGTGCCAGCAGTTTGGGGGGGCGTAGGACTGAAGCTTTCTTT.

DNA of the CDR3: TGTGCCAGTACTCGGGACACCCAACCATTGAACACTGAAGCTTTCTTT. Its translation is CASTRDTQPLNTEAFF. This chain uses TRBV19 with TRBJ1-1, with a tentative D call TRBD1 (6 bases). This CDR3 has 16 residues. Germline loops: CDR1 LNHDA, CDR2 SQIVND (reference sequence). V was shortened by 7 bases and J by 0 bases, with 18 bases between the two germline ends.

The J gene is TRBJ1-4, the V gene TRBV5-1; D remains unclear. The germline V and J ends were trimmed by 0 bases and 4 bases, with 7 bases remaining between them. This CDR3 has 14 amino acids. Germline CDR1 and CDR2: SGHRS and YFSETQ. CDR3 loop: CASSLDGFNEKLFF. DNA for the CDR3: TGCGCCAGCAGCTTGGACGGTTTTAATGAAAAACTGTTTTTT.

The gene calls are TRBV4-1 and TRBJ1-2; possibly TRBD1 for D (6 bases). The CDR3 runs to 16 residues. Trimming cost V 4 bases and J 4 bases, with 19 bases left between them. From germline, CDR1 is MGHRA and CDR2 YSYEKL. In nucleotides, the CDR3 is TGCGCCAGCAGCCCCTCCGGCGGGGGGCGATCCTATGGCTACACCTTC. This translates into CASSPSGGGRSYGYTF.

V is TRBV5-6 and J is TRBJ2-2; a weak D match, TRBD1 (6 bases). Germline V gene sequence: CDR1 SGHDT, CDR2 YYEEEE. The CDR3 loop spans 16 amino acids. V lost 4 bases, J lost 1 base, and 14 bases lay in between. The CDR3 reads CASSRPTGMNTGELFF. CDR3 nucleotides: TGTGCCAGCAGCCGACCGACAGGAATGAACACCGGGGAGCTGTTTTTT.

Of note for this clone: Other DNA sequences in the same sample also yield this CDR3. CDR3 protein: CASSLVQGRGNEQFF. In DNA, the CDR3 is TGTGCCAGCAGCTTGGTCCAGGGCCGGGGGAATGAGCAGTTCTTC. The rearrangement joins TRBV5-6 to TRBJ2-1, with D possibly matching TRBD2 (6 bases). Deletions cut 0 bases from V and 7 bases from J, with 14 bases between. The CDR3 is 15 residues long. Looked up from germline, CDR1 is SGHDT and CDR2 is YYEEEE.

In DNA form, the CDR3 reads TGTGCCAGCAGCTTAGACTATACGAACACCGGGGAGCTGTTTTTT. It yields the protein CASSLDYTNTGELFF. J is TRBJ2-2 and V is TRBV7-2; unclear D gene. The germline V gene has CDR1 SGHTA and CDR2 FQGNSA. V was pared by 1 base and J by 0 bases, with 6 bases between. The CDR3 runs 15 residues.

The chain links TRBV27 to TRBJ1-6; D may be TRBD1 (5 bases). The CDR3 has 15 amino acids. V was pared by 2 bases and J by 4 bases, with 9 bases between. CDR1 is MNHEY, CDR2 SMNVEV, per germline (reference sequence). CDR3 loop: CASSLGDYYNSPLHF. As DNA, the CDR3 is TGTGCCAGCAGTTTAGGGGACTATTATAATTCACCCCTCCACTTT.

The rearrangement uses TRBV7-8 and TRBJ2-3, with 11 bases matching TRBD2. The CDR3 is made up of 17 amino acids. From germline, CDR1 is SGHVS and CDR2 FQNEAQ. After removal of 4 bases from V and 2 bases from J, the junction contained 8 bases not matched to a gene. DNA for the CDR3: TGTGCCAGCAGCTCCACTCGGACTAGCGGGTTCACAGATACGCAGTATTTT. This translates into CASSSTRTSGFTDTQYF.

The chain employs TRBV28 and TRBJ1-2; possible D gene TRBD1, 5 bases. CDR3 size: 13 residues. Germline V gene data show CDR1 as MDHEN and CDR2 as SYDVKM. V lost 5 bases, J lost 8 bases, and 15 bases lay in between. The CDR3 sequence: CASSLRVSSGYTF. CDR3 bases: TGTGCCAGCAGTCTCAGGGTTTCGAGCGGCTACACCTTC.

The table lists this clone with a count of one. The chain combines TRBV19 with TRBJ2-2; weak D call: TRBD1 (6 bases). V was shortened by 7 bases and J by 6 bases, with 15 bases between the two germline ends. The CDR3 length is 14 residues. Germline CDR1 LNHDA, CDR2 SQIVND (reference sequence). In DNA, the CDR3 is TGTGCCAGTATCCCCAACAGGGTGCCCGGGGAGCTGTTTTTT. Translation gives CASIPNRVPGELFF.

The chain carries TRBV2 and TRBJ2-7, with 7 bases that match TRBD1. Germline V CDR1 and CDR2: SNHLY, FYNNEI. The CDR3 is made up of 14 amino acids. V lost 2 bases, J lost 4 bases, and 5 bases stayed unmatched. The CDR3 is CASSERTGIYEQYF. The CDR3 DNA reads as TGTGCCAGCAGTGAACGGACAGGAATATACGAGCAGTACTTC.

The chain couples TRBV25-1 to TRBJ1-1, with 10 bases lining up with TRBD1. CDR1 is MGHDK, CDR2 SYGVNS, per germline. Trimming took 3 bases from V and 5 from J; bases not matched to a gene: 6. The CDR3 contains 15 residues. The CDR3 loop is CASSETGGAGTEAFF. The CDR3 DNA reads TGTGCCAGCAGTGAGACAGGGGGCGCGGGAACTGAAGCTTTCTTT.

The table lists this clone with a count of one. V usage is TRBV6-5 and J usage is TRBJ2-5, with D maybe TRBD2 (6 bases). The CDR3 sequence is 14 residues long. Trimming pared 2 bases from V and 5 bases from J, leaving 12 bases between. In germline, CDR1 is MNHEY, CDR2 SVGAGI. This chain's CDR3 is CASSYGGGGETQYF. As DNA, the CDR3 is TGTGCCAGCAGTTACGGGGGAGGCGGTGAGACCCAGTACTTC.

This sequence joins TRBV14 and TRBJ2-7; 10 bases map to TRBD1. The V and J ends lost 5 bases and 6 bases, in that order; junction bases with no gene match: 10. CDR1 and CDR2 (germline): SGHDN, FVKESK. CDR3 length: 15 amino acids. The CDR3 region is CASSSSRDRGSEQYF. In DNA, the CDR3 is TGTGCCAGCAGCAGCTCCCGGGACAGGGGTAGCGAGCAGTACTTC.

V is TRBV12-3 or TRBV12-4 and J is TRBJ1-5; possible D gene TRBD1, 5 bases. The CDR3 runs 13 residues. V lost 3 bases, J lost 7 bases, and 10 bases lay in between. The CDR3 here is CASSFQGGQPQHF. The CDR3, as DNA: TGTGCCAGCAGTTTTCAGGGTGGGCAGCCCCAGCATTTT.

This clone appeared a single time. V usage is TRBV28 and J usage is TRBJ2-3, with 7 bases identical to TRBD2. In germline, CDR1 is MDHEN, CDR2 SYDVKM. Germline trimming cut 0 bases from V and 0 bases from J; bases unmatched to any gene: 6. The CDR3 runs to 17 residues. CDR3 nucleotides: TGTGCCAGCAGTTTATGGACCCTAGCGGATAGCACAGATACGCAGTATTTT. It yields the protein CASSLWTLADSTDTQYF.

This clone was detected only once. The chain joins TRBV30 to TRBJ1-1, with no clear D. The CDR3 loop spans 12 amino acids. Between the trimmed V and J ends, which lost 1 base and 6 bases, there was a span of 9 bases. The germline V gene has CDR1 GTSNPN and CDR2 SVGIG (reference sequence). This chain's CDR3 is CAWSAQNSEAFF. CDR3 coding DNA: TGTGCCTGGAGTGCCCAAAATTCTGAAGCTTTCTTT.